This is a list of T cell receptor beta chains from one sample in a study of identical twins. TCRdb independently ran MiXCR on the 5' RACE reads; one entry per CDR3 protein. The table has 500,000 to 700,000 distinct CDR3 sequences, about 7.1% seen once. A further study also used this sample, focusing on yellow fever vaccine responses in identical twins.

Specimen: PBMCs. These receptors originate from a woman aged 18 to 35 in good health. CDR3s include the opening cysteine and the closing phenylalanine or tryptophan. A D gene is named only where the DNA matches it firmly.

v_gene,j_gene,d_gene,CDR3aa
TRBV5-1,TRBJ2-2,-,CASSPSAGTANTGELFF
TRBV7-9,TRBJ2-7,-,CASSLGTQTYEQYF
TRBV11-2,TRBJ2-6,-,CASSPRTQLAAGANVLTF
TRBV3-1,TRBJ1-4,TRBD1,CASSRGTGGDYEKLFF
TRBV7-6,TRBJ2-1,-,CASSLGVGGVNEQFF
TRBV10-3,TRBJ2-5,TRBD2,CAISPGLPKETQYF
TRBV5-1,TRBJ1-1,-,CASSDQGNTEAFF
TRBV6-2/TRBV6-3,TRBJ2-3,TRBD2,CASSYSGWEGDTQYF
TRBV7-9,TRBJ1-1,-,CASSLPRNTEAFF
TRBV7-8,TRBJ2-3,TRBD2,CASSPIAGIADTQYF
TRBV2,TRBJ1-1,TRBD1,CASRTGTSEAFF
TRBV20-1,TRBJ2-3,-,CSASRGTDTQYF
TRBV3-1,TRBJ2-3,TRBD2,CASSQVGFSGRAYTDTQYF
TRBV14,TRBJ2-3,-,CASSQDPVPTDTQYF
TRBV19,TRBJ2-6,TRBD2,CASRPPGLAGVSGANVLTF
TRBV7-9,TRBJ2-2,TRBD2,CASSSSQMVAGAGELFF
TRBV7-2,TRBJ2-3,-,CASSRGAVYYTDTQYF
TRBV7-9,TRBJ2-3,-,CASSPEGLSTDTQYF
TRBV10-2,TRBJ2-2,-,CASSETRATGELFF
TRBV29-1,TRBJ1-1,-,CSVGQQNTEAFF
TRBV5-1,TRBJ2-1,-,CASSLDGGVGEQFF
TRBV28,TRBJ2-1,TRBD2,CASSYGLAKYNEQFF